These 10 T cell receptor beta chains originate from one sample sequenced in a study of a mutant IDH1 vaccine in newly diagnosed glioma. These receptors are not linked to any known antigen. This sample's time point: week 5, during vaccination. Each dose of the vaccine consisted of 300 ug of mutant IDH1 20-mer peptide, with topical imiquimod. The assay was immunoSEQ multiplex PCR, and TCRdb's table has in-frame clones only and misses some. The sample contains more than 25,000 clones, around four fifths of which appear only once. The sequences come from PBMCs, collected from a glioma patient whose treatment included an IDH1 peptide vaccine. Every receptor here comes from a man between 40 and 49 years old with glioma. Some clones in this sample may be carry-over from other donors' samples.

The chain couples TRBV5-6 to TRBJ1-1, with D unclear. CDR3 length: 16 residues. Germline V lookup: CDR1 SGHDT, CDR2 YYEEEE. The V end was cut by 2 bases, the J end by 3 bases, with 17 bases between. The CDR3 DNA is TGTGCCAGCAGCTTTTTAAAGCGCTTTGTGTACACTGAAGCTTTCTTT. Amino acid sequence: CASSFLKRFVYTEAFF.

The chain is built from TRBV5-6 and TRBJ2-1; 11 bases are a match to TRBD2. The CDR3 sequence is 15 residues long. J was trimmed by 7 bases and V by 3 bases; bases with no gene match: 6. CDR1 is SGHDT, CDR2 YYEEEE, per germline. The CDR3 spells CASSSLAGAWNEQFF. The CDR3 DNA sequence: TGTGCCAGCAGCTCACTAGCGGGGGCGTGGAATGAGCAGTTCTTC.

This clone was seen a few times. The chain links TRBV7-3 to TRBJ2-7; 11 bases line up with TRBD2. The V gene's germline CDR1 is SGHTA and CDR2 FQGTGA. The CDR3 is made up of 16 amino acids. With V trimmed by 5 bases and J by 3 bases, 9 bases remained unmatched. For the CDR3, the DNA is TGTGCCAGCAGCGCCCGACTAGCGGGGCGATACTACGAGCAGTACTTC. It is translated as CASSARLAGRYYEQYF.

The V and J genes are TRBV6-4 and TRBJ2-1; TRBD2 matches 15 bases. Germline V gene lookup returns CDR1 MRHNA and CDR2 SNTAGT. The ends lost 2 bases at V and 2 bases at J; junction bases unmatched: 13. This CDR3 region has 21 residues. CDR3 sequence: CASSDTATGTSGGTAYNEQFF. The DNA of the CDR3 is TGTGCCAGCAGTGACACGGCTACCGGGACTAGCGGGGGGACGGCCTACAATGAGCAGTTCTTC.

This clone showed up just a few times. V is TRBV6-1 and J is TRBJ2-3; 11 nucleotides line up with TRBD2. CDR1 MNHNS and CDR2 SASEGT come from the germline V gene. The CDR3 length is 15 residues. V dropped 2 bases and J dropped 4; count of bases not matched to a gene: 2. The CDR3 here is CASSENSGGADTQYF. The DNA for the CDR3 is TGTGCCAGCAGTGAAAATAGCGGGGGGGCAGATACGCAGTATTTT.

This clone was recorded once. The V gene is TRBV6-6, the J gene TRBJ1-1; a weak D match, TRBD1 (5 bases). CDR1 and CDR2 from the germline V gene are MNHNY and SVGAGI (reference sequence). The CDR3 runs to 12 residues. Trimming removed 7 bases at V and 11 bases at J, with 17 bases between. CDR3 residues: CASNGQGGLAFF. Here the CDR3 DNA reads TGTGCCAGCAACGGGCAGGGTGGCCTGGCTTTCTTT.

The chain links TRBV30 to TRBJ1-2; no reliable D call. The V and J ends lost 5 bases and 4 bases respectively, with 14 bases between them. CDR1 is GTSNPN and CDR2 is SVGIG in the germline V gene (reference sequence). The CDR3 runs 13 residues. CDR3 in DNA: TGTGCCTGGTGGACTCGGGAGGGCTATGGCTACACCTTC. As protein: CAWWTREGYGYTF.

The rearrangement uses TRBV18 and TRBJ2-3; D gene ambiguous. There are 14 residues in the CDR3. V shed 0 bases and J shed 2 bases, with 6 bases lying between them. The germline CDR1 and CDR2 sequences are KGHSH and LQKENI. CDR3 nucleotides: TGTGCCAGCTCACCACCGGAAAACACAGATACGCAGTATTTT. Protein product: CASSPPENTDTQYF.

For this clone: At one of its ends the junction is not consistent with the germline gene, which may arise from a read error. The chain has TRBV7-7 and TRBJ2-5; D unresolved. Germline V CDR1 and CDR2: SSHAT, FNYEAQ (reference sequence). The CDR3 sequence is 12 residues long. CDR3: CASSLSGETQYF. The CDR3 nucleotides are TGTGCTAGCAGCTTATCCGGAGAGACCCAGTACTTC.

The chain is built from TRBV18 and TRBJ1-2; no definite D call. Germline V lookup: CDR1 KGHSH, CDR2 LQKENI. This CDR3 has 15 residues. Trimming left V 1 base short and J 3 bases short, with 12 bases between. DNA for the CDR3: TGTGCCAGCTCACCACGCCTCCCCGAGCACTATGGCTACACCTTC. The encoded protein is CASSPRLPEHYGYTF.